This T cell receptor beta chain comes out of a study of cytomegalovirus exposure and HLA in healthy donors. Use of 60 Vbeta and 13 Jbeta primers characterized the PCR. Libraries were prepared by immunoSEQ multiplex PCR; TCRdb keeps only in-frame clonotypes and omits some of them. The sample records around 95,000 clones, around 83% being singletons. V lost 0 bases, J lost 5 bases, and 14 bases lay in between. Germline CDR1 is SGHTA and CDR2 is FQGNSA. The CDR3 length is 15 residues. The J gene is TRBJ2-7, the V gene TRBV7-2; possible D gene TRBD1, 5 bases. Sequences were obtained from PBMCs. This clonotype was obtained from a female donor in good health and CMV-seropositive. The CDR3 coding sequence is TGTGCCAGCAGCTTAGCGTTGCAGGGCAGTCACGAGCAGTACTTC. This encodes CASSLALQGSHEQYF.